The sequence of this T cell receptor beta chain was determined in a study of Ad26.COV2.S vaccination and SARS-CoV-2 variants. Overall study context: Into the muscle, Ad26.COV2.S was dosed once or twice, 56 days apart. Study-wide results and limits: Possible underestimation of total T cell responses by the TCR breadth and depth analyses was noted. Substantial breadth was reported for post-vaccination spike-specific CD8+ and CD4+ T cells.

CDR3 length: 18 amino acids. Trimming shortened V by 10 bases and J by 5 bases, and 30 bases separated the two germline ends. Germline CDR1 is SGDLS and CDR2 is YYNGEE. As for treatment: about 20 received Ad26.COV2.S at low or high dose, single or two shots; roughly five received placebo; per-sample allocation not given. Sampling was done on day 63 after the first vaccine or placebo injection. Assay: immunoSEQ multiplex PCR; the TCRdb copy retains only in-frame clones and omits some. In the table there are some 370,000 clones, about four fifths of which are singletons. In the case of this clone: Its target is not known.

This rearrangement joins TRBV9 to TRBJ2-2; a possible D gene is TRBD2 (5 bases). The sample here was peripheral blood, taken in a trial of Ad26.COV2.S vaccine versus placebo. The source is a person between 18 and 65 years old who received the Ad26.COV2.S COVID-19 vaccine or a placebo. The CDR3 DNA reads as TGTGCCTCCCCTCCCTCGGGGAAACCGGACCTGAGAACCGGGGAGCTGTTTTTT. Protein: CASPPSGKPDLRTGELFF.